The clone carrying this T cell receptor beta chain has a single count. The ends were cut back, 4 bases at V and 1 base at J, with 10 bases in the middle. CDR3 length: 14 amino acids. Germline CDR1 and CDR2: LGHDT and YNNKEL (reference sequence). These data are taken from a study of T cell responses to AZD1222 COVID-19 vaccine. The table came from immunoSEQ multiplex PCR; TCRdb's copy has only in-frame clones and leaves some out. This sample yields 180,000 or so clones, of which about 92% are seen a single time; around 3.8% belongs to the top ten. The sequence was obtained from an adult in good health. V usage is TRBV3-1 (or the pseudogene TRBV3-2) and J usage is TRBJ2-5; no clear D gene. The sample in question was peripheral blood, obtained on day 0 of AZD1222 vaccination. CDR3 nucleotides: TGTGCCAGCAGCCCCCGGGTAGCCCAAGAGACCCAGTACTTC. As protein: CASSPRVAQETQYF.